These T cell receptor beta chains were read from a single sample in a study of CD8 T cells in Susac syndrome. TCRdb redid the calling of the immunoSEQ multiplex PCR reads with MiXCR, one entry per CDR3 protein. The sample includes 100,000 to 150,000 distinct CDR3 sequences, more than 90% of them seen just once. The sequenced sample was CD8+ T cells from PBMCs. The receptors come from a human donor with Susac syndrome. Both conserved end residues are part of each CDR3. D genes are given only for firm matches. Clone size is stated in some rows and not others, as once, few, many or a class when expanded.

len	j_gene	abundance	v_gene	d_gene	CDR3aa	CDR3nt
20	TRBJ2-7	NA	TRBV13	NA	CASSFVPAVGSSGSPYEQYF	TGTGCCAGCAGCTTTGTCCCAGCGGTTGGGTCCTCCGGGAGCCCATACGAGCAGTACTTC
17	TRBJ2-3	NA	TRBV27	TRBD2	CASTKPGLAGATDTQYF	TGTGCCAGCACCAAACCCGGACTAGCGGGGGCCACAGATACGCAGTATTTT
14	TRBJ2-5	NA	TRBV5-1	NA	CASSFTGIQETQYF	TGCGCCAGCAGCTTCACAGGGATACAAGAGACCCAGTACTTC
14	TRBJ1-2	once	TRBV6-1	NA	CASSEAKGGKGYTF	TGTGCCAGCAGTGAAGCTAAAGGAGGGAAGGGCTACACCTTC
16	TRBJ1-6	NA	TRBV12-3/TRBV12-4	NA	CASSLTVPSYNSPLHF	TGTGCCAGCAGCTTGACAGTGCCCTCCTATAATTCACCCCTCCACTTT
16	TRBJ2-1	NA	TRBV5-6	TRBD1	CASSLEDRARLQGKFF	TGTGCCAGCAGCTTGGAGGACAGGGCCCGCCTCCAGGGCAAGTTCTTC
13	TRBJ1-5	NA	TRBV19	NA	CASSIVTNQPQHF	TGTGCCAGTAGTATCGTAACTAATCAGCCCCAGCATTTT
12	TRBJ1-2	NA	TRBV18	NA	CASSPSGDGYTF	TGTGCCAGCTCACCTAGCGGGGATGGCTACACCTTC
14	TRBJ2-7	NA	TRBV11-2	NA	CASSFSPGAYEQYF	TGTGCCAGCAGCTTTAGCCCAGGGGCTTACGAGCAGTACTTC
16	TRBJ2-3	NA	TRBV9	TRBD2	CASSVEPSGVPDTQYF	TGTGCCAGCAGCGTAGAACCCAGCGGGGTCCCAGATACGCAGTATTTT
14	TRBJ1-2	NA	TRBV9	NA	CASSVGFGDYGYTF	TGTGCCAGCAGCGTAGGGTTTGGAGACTATGGCTACACCTTC
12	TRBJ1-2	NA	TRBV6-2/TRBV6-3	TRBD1	CASSSDRVGYTF	TGTGCCAGCAGTTCCGACAGGGTTGGCTACACCTTC
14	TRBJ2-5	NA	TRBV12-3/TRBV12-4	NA	CASRSRAYQETQYF	TGTGCCAGCCGCTCGCGGGCGTACCAAGAGACCCAGTACTTC
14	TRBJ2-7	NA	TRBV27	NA	CASSLASQSYEQYF	TGTGCCAGCAGTTTAGCCAGCCAATCCTACGAGCAGTACTTC
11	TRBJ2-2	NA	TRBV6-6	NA	CAIETPGELFF	TGTGCCATCGAGACTCCCGGGGAGCTGTTTTTT
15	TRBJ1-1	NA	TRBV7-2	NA	CASSLAVEGNTEAFF	TGTGCCAGCAGCTTAGCAGTCGAGGGGAACACTGAAGCTTTCTTT
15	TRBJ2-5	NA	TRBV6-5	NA	CASSYQTGSGETQYF	TGTGCCAGCAGTTACCAGACAGGCTCAGGGGAGACCCAGTACTTC
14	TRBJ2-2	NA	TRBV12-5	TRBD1	CASAGDRGSGELFF	TGTGCTAGTGCCGGGGACAGGGGCAGCGGGGAGCTGTTTTTT